These T cell receptor beta chains were read from a single sample in a study of blood T cell repertoires in COVID-19. The table came from immunoSEQ multiplex PCR; TCRdb's copy has only in-frame clones and leaves some out. The repertoire holds about 270,000 clones, about nine tenths seen once, with about 3% in the top ten. The source material was PBMCs or T cells enriched from blood (not recorded which). The receptors stem from a woman aged 45-59 years who had recovered from COVID-19. Each CDR3 is given with its conserved first and last residue. D genes are given only for firm matches. Not every row has a clone size; where given, it reads once, few, many or a size class.

J: TRBJ2-1; V: TRBV19; size: -; D: TRBD1; CDR3: CASRAQGAGGDEQFF; DNA: TGTGCCAGTAGAGCTCAGGGGGCGGGTGGTGATGAGCAGTTCTTC
J: TRBJ1-1; V: TRBV28; size: few; D: -; CDR3: CASSSALGVERTEAFF; DNA: TGTGCCAGCAGCTCTGCCCTCGGAGTTGAGAGAACTGAAGCTTTCTTT
J: TRBJ1-6; V: TRBV27; size: -; D: -; CDR3: CASSLNRLSSPLHF; DNA: TGTGCCAGCAGTTTGAACAGGCTGAGTTCACCCCTCCACTTT
J: TRBJ1-1; V: TRBV7-9; size: many; D: -; CDR3: CASSLARVVNTEAFF; DNA: TGTGCCAGCAGCTTAGCGAGGGTCGTGAACACTGAAGCTTTCTTT
J: TRBJ2-2; V: TRBV18; size: -; D: TRBD2; CDR3: CASSPGLAGVVTGELFF; DNA: TGTGCCAGCTCACCAGGTCTAGCGGGAGTGGTTACCGGGGAGCTGTTTTTT
J: TRBJ1-2; V: TRBV9; size: -; D: -; CDR3: CASSAEVLDPGYGYTF; DNA: TGTGCCAGCAGCGCCGAGGTCTTGGACCCGGGGTATGGCTACACCTTC
J: TRBJ2-2; V: TRBV5-4; size: -; D: TRBD2; CDR3: CASSLGTSGRTGELFF; DNA: TGTGCCAGCAGCTTGGGTACCAGCGGGAGGACCGGGGAGCTGTTTTTT
J: TRBJ2-3; V: TRBV7-2; size: -; D: TRBD2; CDR3: CASSLGGGATDTQYF; DNA: TGTGCCAGCAGCTTAGGGGGGGGAGCGACAGATACGCAGTATTTT
J: TRBJ1-6; V: TRBV6-5; size: -; D: -; CDR3: CASSYSLGGIRTPLHF; DNA: TGTGCCAGCAGTTACTCCCTAGGGGGAATTAGGACACCCCTCCACTTT
J: TRBJ1-4; V: TRBV7-2; size: -; D: -; CDR3: CASSILGRGGREKLFF; DNA: TGTGCCAGCAGCATCTTAGGGAGAGGGGGTCGGGAAAAACTGTTTTTT
J: TRBJ2-2; V: TRBV7-9; size: -; D: TRBD2; CDR3: CASSPPGGLAGDTGELFF; DNA: TGTGCCAGCAGCCCCCCTGGGGGACTAGCGGGAGACACCGGGGAGCTGTTTTTT
J: TRBJ1-1; V: TRBV28; size: -; D: -; CDR3: CASSWARGIGTEAFF; DNA: TGTGCCAGCAGTTGGGCGCGGGGGATTGGCACTGAAGCTTTCTTT
J: TRBJ2-1; V: TRBV7-8; size: once; D: TRBD2; CDR3: CASSRAGGAYNEQFF; DNA: TGTGCCAGCAGCCGAGCGGGAGGTGCTTACAATGAGCAGTTCTTC
J: TRBJ1-4; V: TRBV7-2; size: few; D: -; CDR3: CASSSSRATNEKLFF; DNA: TGTGCCAGCAGCTCCAGCAGGGCAACTAATGAAAAACTGTTTTTT
J: TRBJ2-1; V: TRBV27; size: -; D: -; CDR3: CASSSLFTSYNEQFF; DNA: TGTGCCAGCAGTTCTCTATTTACCTCCTACAATGAGCAGTTCTTC
J: TRBJ2-7; V: TRBV3-1/TRBV3-2; size: -; D: TRBD2; CDR3: CASSQAGGQDEQYF; DNA: TGTGCCAGCAGCCAAGCGGGAGGGCAGGACGAGCAGTACTTC
J: TRBJ1-5; V: TRBV4-2; size: few; D: -; CDR3: CASSQGLEQPQHF; DNA: TGTGCCAGCAGCCAGGGGCTGGAACAGCCCCAGCATTTT
J: TRBJ1-6; V: TRBV19; size: -; D: -; CDR3: CASSISGSSYNSPLHF; DNA: TGTGCCAGTAGTATCAGCGGGAGCTCCTATAATTCACCCCTCCACTTT
J: TRBJ2-1; V: TRBV18; size: -; D: TRBD2; CDR3: CASSLWTSGRLKDEQFF; DNA: TGTGCCAGCTCACTTTGGACTAGCGGGAGATTGAAGGATGAGCAGTTCTTC
J: TRBJ1-1; V: TRBV19; size: -; D: -; CDR3: CASSIKGFTEAFF; DNA: TGTGCCAGTAGTATAAAGGGGTTCACTGAAGCTTTCTTT
J: TRBJ2-1; V: TRBV5-5; size: -; D: TRBD2; CDR3: CASSWVTSGRPNNEQFF; DNA: TGTGCCAGCAGCTGGGTGACTAGCGGGAGGCCGAACAATGAGCAGTTCTTC
J: TRBJ2-4; V: TRBV18; size: -; D: -; CDR3: CASSLPLLSVAKNIQYF; DNA: TGTGCCAGCTCACTCCCCTTACTGTCTGTAGCCAAAAACATTCAGTACTTC
J: TRBJ2-2; V: TRBV12-5; size: -; D: TRBD2; CDR3: CASGPGGDGELFF; DNA: TGTGCTAGTGGTCCGGGAGGGGACGGGGAGCTGTTTTTT
J: TRBJ1-6; V: TRBV28; size: -; D: -; CDR3: CASSFTDSPLHF; DNA: TGTGCCAGCAGTTTTACGGATTCACCCCTCCACTTT
J: TRBJ2-1; V: TRBV7-9; size: -; D: TRBD2; CDR3: CASSLVAGVGNEQFF; DNA: TGTGCCAGCAGCTTAGTGGCGGGAGTCGGCAATGAGCAGTTCTTC
J: TRBJ1-2; V: TRBV27; size: -; D: TRBD1; CDR3: CASSLLRDRGNYGYTF; DNA: TGTGCCAGCAGTCTACTCCGGGACAGGGGCAACTATGGCTACACCTTC
J: TRBJ1-5; V: TRBV3-1/TRBV3-2; size: -; D: TRBD1; CDR3: CASSQEGQGIGHQPQHF; DNA: TGTGCCAGCAGCCAAGAGGGACAGGGAATCGGACATCAGCCCCAGCATTTT
J: TRBJ2-4; V: TRBV19; size: -; D: TRBD2; CDR3: CASSISGGDIQYF; DNA: TGTGCCAGTAGTATAAGCGGGGGGGACATTCAGTACTTC
J: TRBJ1-1; V: TRBV30; size: -; D: TRBD1; CDR3: CAWKNTGVEAFF; DNA: TGTGCCTGGAAGAATACAGGGGTTGAAGCTTTCTTT
J: TRBJ1-5; V: TRBV29-1; size: -; D: TRBD1; CDR3: CSVRDRGDQPQHF; DNA: TGCAGCGTGAGGGACAGGGGGGATCAGCCCCAGCATTTT
J: TRBJ2-2; V: TRBV11-2; size: -; D: TRBD2; CDR3: CASSFPTSGRVNTGELFF; DNA: TGTGCCAGCAGCTTCCCGACTAGCGGGAGGGTGAACACCGGGGAGCTGTTTTTT
J: TRBJ2-7; V: TRBV7-2; size: -; D: -; CDR3: CASSVTGGLHEQYF; DNA: TGTGCCAGCAGCGTAACCGGCGGTCTTCACGAGCAGTACTTC
J: TRBJ1-1; V: TRBV28; size: -; D: -; CDR3: CASSAQSRGWPPEAFF; DNA: TGTGCCAGCAGTGCACAATCTCGGGGGTGGCCGCCCGAAGCTTTCTTT
J: TRBJ2-4; V: TRBV5-6; size: -; D: -; CDR3: CASSFEGFAAENIQYF; DNA: TGTGCCAGCAGCTTCGAGGGCTTTGCGGCCGAAAACATTCAGTACTTC
J: TRBJ2-2; V: TRBV5-1; size: few; D: TRBD1; CDR3: CASRQGENTGELFF; DNA: TGCGCCAGTAGACAGGGGGAAAACACCGGGGAGCTGTTTTTT
J: TRBJ2-2; V: TRBV30; size: -; D: TRBD1; CDR3: CAWSQGDTTGELFF; DNA: TGTGCCTGGAGTCAGGGGGATACCACCGGGGAGCTGTTTTTT
J: TRBJ2-7; V: TRBV15; size: -; D: TRBD2; CDR3: CATSRSGLAVYEQYF; DNA: TGTGCCACCAGTAGGTCCGGGCTAGCGGTTTACGAGCAGTACTTC